These T cell receptor beta chains were read from a single sample in a study of blood T cell repertoires in COVID-19. TCRdb keeps only in-frame clones here, not all; method: immunoSEQ multiplex PCR. The sample holds some 300,000 clones, about 88% seen once. The sequenced sample was PBMCs or T cells enriched from blood (not recorded which). These receptors came from a woman in her sixties or seventies in a cohort exposed to, infected with or recovered from COVID-19 (not recorded which). Both conserved end residues are part of each CDR3. A D gene is named only where the DNA matches it firmly. The size entry is marked missing in some rows and otherwise reads once, few, many or a size class.

v_call	d_call	clone_size	j_call	cdr3_nt	cdr3_aa
TRBV5-1	NA	once	TRBJ2-5	TGCGCCAGCAGTCCCCTAGCGAAAGAGACCCAGTACTTC	CASSPLAKETQYF
TRBV28	NA	NA	TRBJ1-5	TGTGCCAGCAGTTTCCCCAGGGGAAGCAATCAGCCCCAGCATTTT	CASSFPRGSNQPQHF
TRBV7-9	TRBD2	NA	TRBJ2-5	TGTGCCAGCAGCGCGGGACTAGGGGAGACCCAGTACTTC	CASSAGLGETQYF
TRBV30	TRBD1	NA	TRBJ1-2	TGTGCCTGGATAATCGGGACAGGGGCTGGTGGCTACACCTTC	CAWIIGTGAGGYTF
TRBV28	NA	NA	TRBJ1-5	TGTGCCAGCAGTTTTTGGGCTCGGGACAAGGATCAGCCCCAGCATTTT	CASSFWARDKDQPQHF
TRBV5-1	TRBD1	NA	TRBJ2-1	TGCGCCAGCAGATCCACCGGGACAGGGATCAGTGGTGAGCAGTTCTTC	CASRSTGTGISGEQFF
TRBV30	TRBD2	NA	TRBJ2-2	TGTGCCTGGAGTCCGCAGGGTCTTAGCGGGTCCACCGGGGAGCTGTTTTTT	CAWSPQGLSGSTGELFF
TRBV9	NA	once	TRBJ2-7	TGTGCCAGCAGCGTAGACCTAGCAGGATCCTACGAGCAGTACTTC	CASSVDLAGSYEQYF
TRBV9	TRBD1	NA	TRBJ1-6	TGTGCCAGCAGCCCGAACCTCGGGACAGAAGATAATTCACCCCTCCACTTT	CASSPNLGTEDNSPLHF
TRBV7-9	NA	NA	TRBJ1-2	TGTGCCAGCAGCTTAGATGGGGGAGGAGGAGGCTATGGCTACACCTTC	CASSLDGGGGGYGYTF
TRBV2	TRBD2	NA	TRBJ2-1	TGTGCCAGCAGTGAGTTGGCGGGAGTGTTCGATGAGCAGTTCTTC	CASSELAGVFDEQFF
TRBV28	NA	NA	TRBJ2-4	TGTGCCAGCAGACCCGGCGGGGCAGGGACGGCCAAAAACATTCAGTACTTC	CASRPGGAGTAKNIQYF
TRBV15	NA	NA	TRBJ1-1	TGTGCCACCAGCAGAGTCGGGAGTGGGGATCAGAACACTGAAGCTTTCTTT	CATSRVGSGDQNTEAFF
TRBV24-1	NA	NA	TRBJ2-6	TGTGCCACCAGTGATATAACAGCGGACGGGGCCAACGTCCTGACTTTC	CATSDITADGANVLTF
TRBV28	TRBD1	NA	TRBJ1-5	TGTGCCAGCAGAGGGACAGGGCAAGGCAATCAGCCCCAGCATTTT	CASRGTGQGNQPQHF
TRBV19	TRBD1	once	TRBJ2-5	TGTGCCAGTAGTATTAGGCGGACAGGGACAGAGACCCAGTACTTC	CASSIRRTGTETQYF
TRBV28	TRBD1	NA	TRBJ2-2	TGTGCCAGCAGTTTGTGGCAGGGGGCGAACACCGGGGAGCTGTTTTTT	CASSLWQGANTGELFF
TRBV4-3	NA	NA	TRBJ2-5	TGCGCCAGCAGCCAAGATCACTTCGGGGATCGGTTGGGGACTCAAGAGACCCAGTACTTC	CASSQDHFGDRLGTQETQYF
TRBV3-1/TRBV3-2	TRBD1	NA	TRBJ1-6	TGTGCCAGCAGCCGTACCGAGTCTGGACAGGGCGTCTCACCCCTCCACTTT	CASSRTESGQGVSPLHF
TRBV7-2	NA	NA	TRBJ2-1	TGTGCCAGCAGCTTATCTTCCCCCTCCTACAATGAGCAGTTCTTC	CASSLSSPSYNEQFF
TRBV7-2	TRBD2	NA	TRBJ2-1	TGTGCCAGCAGCTTAAGCGGGAGGGTCTACAATGAGCAGTTCTTC	CASSLSGRVYNEQFF
TRBV19	NA	NA	TRBJ1-5	TGTGCCAGTAGTATAAAGGCAGGTTATCAGCCCCAGCATTTT	CASSIKAGYQPQHF
TRBV28	NA	NA	TRBJ1-5	TGTGCCAGCAGTTTAGGGCTTCAGCCCCAGCATTTT	CASSLGLQPQHF
TRBV3-1/TRBV3-2	TRBD2	NA	TRBJ2-7	TGTGCCAGCAGCCAAGATCGGAGGGCGGCGGGAGTTATGTACGAGCAGTACTTC	CASSQDRRAAGVMYEQYF
TRBV5-1	NA	NA	TRBJ2-4	TGCGCCAGCAGCTTAAGAACCTACAAGACAGGCCTTCTAGCCAAAAACATTCAGTACTTC	CASSLRTYKTGLLAKNIQYF
TRBV27	TRBD1	NA	TRBJ1-1	TGTGCCAGCAGTTTAGGGACAGCTAACACTGAAGCTTTCTTT	CASSLGTANTEAFF
TRBV27	NA	NA	TRBJ1-4	TGTGCCAGCAGTTTATACGGGGGGGCGAGTGAAAAACTGTTTTTT	CASSLYGGASEKLFF
TRBV14	NA	NA	TRBJ1-5	TGTGCCAGCAGCCAAGATCTAACTGAGAATCAGCCCCAGCATTTT	CASSQDLTENQPQHF
TRBV5-4	TRBD2	NA	TRBJ2-7	TGTGCCAGCAGCGGGGGGGTGGGAAAGTTCTACGAGCAGTACTTC	CASSGGVGKFYEQYF
TRBV19	TRBD1	NA	TRBJ2-7	TGTGCCAGTGGACAGGGACCCTACGAGCAGTACTTC	CASGQGPYEQYF
TRBV28	NA	NA	TRBJ2-2	TGTGCCAGCAGTTTGTCCGGCCAGGGAAGGACCGGGGAGCTGTTTTTT	CASSLSGQGRTGELFF
TRBV6-6	TRBD2	NA	TRBJ2-7	TGTGCCAGCCGGCCGGGGACTAGCGGGGGGCAGTACTTC	CASRPGTSGGQYF
TRBV19	TRBD2	NA	TRBJ2-3	TGTGCCAGTAGTCTCCGATCGGGACTAGCGGGCCCTAGCACAGATACGCAGTATTTT	CASSLRSGLAGPSTDTQYF
TRBV5-1	NA	NA	TRBJ1-1	TGCGCCAGCAGCGTCACAGGTGCGAGAACTGAAGCTTTCTTT	CASSVTGARTEAFF
TRBV7-6	TRBD1	NA	TRBJ2-2	TGTGCCAGCAGCTCGCCTACAGGGGGCAACACCGGGGAGCTGTTTTTT	CASSSPTGGNTGELFF
TRBV3-1/TRBV3-2	NA	NA	TRBJ1-2	TGTGCCAGCAGCCCGCCCGACAGCTATTTAAGCTACACCTTC	CASSPPDSYLSYTF
TRBV24-1	NA	NA	TRBJ1-5	TGTGCCACCAGTGATTCGTCAACAGGATCAGGTCAGCCCCAGCATTTT	CATSDSSTGSGQPQHF